Reported below is one T cell receptor beta chain. Its target is unknown. This CDR3 has 13 residues. V was cut by 2 bases and J by 5 bases, with 10 bases left in between. The V gene's germline CDR1 is SGHTS and CDR2 YDEGEE. The sample belongs to a study of OX40 agonist ivuxolimab in advanced cancers. At the level of the study: Patients got intravenous ivuxolimab at 0.01 to 10 mg/kg every 2 weeks. Patients undergoing dose escalation presented with hepatocellular carcinoma, melanoma, renal cell or head and neck cancer. Study findings and constraints: The study did not work out the antigen specificity of the expanded peripheral T cells.

Generated by immunoSEQ multiplex PCR, the TCRdb table keeps only in-frame clones and is missing some. The sample holds about 65,000 clones; roughly 80% are singletons and the top ten take less than 2%. Specimen: CD4+ or CD8+ T cells sorted from blood, collected in a trial of the OX40 agonist ivuxolimab. This receptor was identified in an adult with an advanced solid tumor such as melanoma, head and neck, liver or kidney cancer. The V call is TRBV5-8, the J call TRBJ1-2; D is unclear. In nucleotides, the CDR3 is TGTGCCAGCAGCTTCGTTTTGGCTTATGGCTACACCTTC. Its translation is CASSFVLAYGYTF.